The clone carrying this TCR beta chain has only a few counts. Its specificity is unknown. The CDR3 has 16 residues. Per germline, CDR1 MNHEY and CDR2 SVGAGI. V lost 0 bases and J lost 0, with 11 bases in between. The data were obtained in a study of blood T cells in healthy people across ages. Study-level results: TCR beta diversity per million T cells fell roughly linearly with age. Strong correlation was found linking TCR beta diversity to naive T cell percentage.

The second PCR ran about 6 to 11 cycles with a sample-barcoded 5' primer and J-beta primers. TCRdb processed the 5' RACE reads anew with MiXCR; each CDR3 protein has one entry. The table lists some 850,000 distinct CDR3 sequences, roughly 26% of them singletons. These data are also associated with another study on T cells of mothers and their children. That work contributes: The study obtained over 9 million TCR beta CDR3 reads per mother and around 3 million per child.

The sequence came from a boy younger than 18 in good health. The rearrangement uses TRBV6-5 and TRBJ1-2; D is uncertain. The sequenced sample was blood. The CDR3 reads CASSYSGIESNYGYTF. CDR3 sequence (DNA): TGTGCCAGCAGTTACTCCGGTATAGAATCTAACTATGGCTACACCTTC.